This T cell receptor beta chain was found in a study of T-cell memory formation after mild COVID-19. Study conclusions and caveats: CD4+ clones that contracted lay mainly in CM and EM; CD8+ ones lay in EMRA.

Each CDR3 protein gets one entry after TCRdb re-called the 5' RACE reads with MiXCR. The table lists a few hundred thousand distinct CDR3 sequences, 8% to 10% of them singletons, with less than 25% in the top ten. In its sample, this clonotype was seen many times. Its cognate antigen is unknown. This CDR3 is built from 11 residues. Trimming removed 5 bases at V and 1 base at J, with 5 bases between. CDR1 is SQVTM, CDR2 ANQGSEA, per germline. This chain connects TRBV29-1 to TRBJ2-5; D unresolved. The specimen sequenced was PBMCs or a T cell subset sorted from them (not recorded which). This sequence originates from a man aged 18 to 29 who had mild COVID-19 (a few samples of this study predate the infection). Cell type and time point are not known. CDR3 region: CSVWIQETQYF. The CDR3 DNA reads TGCAGCGTTTGGATCCAAGAGACCCAGTACTTC.